The clone carrying this T cell receptor beta chain was observed a single time. The antigen is undetermined. Germline CDR1 LGHDT, CDR2 YNNKEL (reference sequence). This CDR3 spans 14 amino acids. V shed 1 base, J shed 15 bases, and the junction held 6 bases outside the gene matches. This sample stems from a study of T cell responses to AZD1222 COVID-19 vaccine. Study-wide results and limits: Reportedly, nearly half the spike-specific TCRs target unmutated variant regions. Possibly, clonal diversity was underestimated; donors were largely white British and included more females.

Measured with immunoSEQ multiplex PCR; TCRdb has only the in-frame clones, and not every one. The sample yields approximately 300,000 clones, around 93% seen once. The rearrangement uses TRBV3-1 (or the pseudogene TRBV3-2) and TRBJ2-1; 13 nucleotides agree with TRBD2. The receptor's source is an adult who received the AZD1222 COVID-19 vaccine. The material was peripheral blood, obtained 28 days after the second AZD1222 dose. In DNA, the CDR3 is TGTGCCAGCAGCCAAGGACTAGCGGGGGGCCGAGGGTTCTTC. Translated, it gives CASSQGLAGGRGFF.